A single sample is the source of the 20 T cell receptor beta chains below, sequenced in a study of T cells after yellow fever vaccination. One entry per CDR3 protein results from TCRdb running MiXCR on the 5' RACE reads. The sample records 500,000 to 550,000 distinct CDR3 sequences, 21% being singletons. This material consisted of PBMCs, taken roughly 20 days after the first yellow fever vaccination. These receptors came from a man aged 18 to 29 who received the YFV17D yellow fever vaccine.

This clonotype came up many times. The chain links TRBV18 to TRBJ2-5; 7 positions agree with TRBD1. CDR1 KGHSH and CDR2 LQKENI come from the germline V gene. The CDR3 covers 13 residues. Trimming cost V 9 bases and J 1 base; bases outside gene matches: 5. CDR3: CASSRDSQETQYF. In nucleotides, the CDR3 is TGTGCCAGTTCCCGGGACAGCCAAGAGACCCAGTACTTC. The full variable domain, completed using reference TRBV18 and TRBJ2-5, is NAGVMQNPRHLVRRRGQEARLRCSPMKGHSHVYWYRQLPEEGLKFMVYLQKENIIDESGMPKERFSAEFPKEGPSILRIQQVVRGDSAAYFCASSRDSQETQYFGPGTRLLVL.

A few counts support this clonotype. This chain links TRBV6-5 with TRBJ2-3; D possibly uses TRBD1 or TRBD2 (5 bases each). Germline values: CDR1 MNHEY, CDR2 SVGAGI. This CDR3 has 14 residues. Trimming removed 2 bases from V and 1 base from J, with 7 bases in between. The CDR3 here is CASSYRGRTDTQYF. The CDR3 nucleotides read TGTGCCAGCAGTTACCGGGGACGCACAGATACGCAGTATTTT.

This clonotype has a handful of counts. The chain employs TRBV7-2 and TRBJ2-1; D may be TRBD2 (5 bases). The CDR3 extends over 16 amino acids. Germline V gene data show CDR1 as SGHTA and CDR2 as FQGNSA. Trimming stripped 2 bases from V and 1 base from J, with 12 bases between. CDR3 in amino acids: CASSLSRVWSYNEQFF. In nucleotides, the CDR3 is TGTGCCAGCAGCTTATCGAGGGTTTGGTCCTACAATGAGCAGTTCTTC.

There are a few counts of this clonotype. The rearrangement joins TRBV5-1 to TRBJ1-2; TRBD1 might be the D (5 bases). This CDR3 is built from 15 residues. V was clipped by 7 bases and J by 3 bases, with 19 bases between them. Germline values: CDR1 SGHRS, CDR2 YFSETQ. The CDR3 DNA reads as TGCGCCAGCTCAGTTCAGGGTTCTAATGACTATGGCTACACCTTC. Amino acid sequence: CASSVQGSNDYGYTF.

The J gene is TRBJ2-4, the V gene TRBV5-4, with D possibly matching TRBD2 (6 bases). CDR3 size: 14 residues. Germline values: CDR1 SGHNT, CDR2 YYREEE (reference sequence). The V gene lost 2 bases and the J gene lost 4 bases, with 10 bases spanning the gap. The chain's CDR3 is CASSLPSAKNIQYF. CDR3 nucleotides: TGTGCCAGCAGCTTACCTAGCGCAAAAAACATTCAGTACTTC.

This clonotype was recorded a few times. V gene TRBV7-9 combines with J gene TRBJ1-5; D perhaps matches TRBD1 (5 bases). Germline CDR1 reads SEHNR; CDR2 reads FQNEAQ (reference sequence). The germline V and J ends were trimmed by 5 bases and 5 bases, with 13 bases remaining between them. CDR3 length: 14 amino acids. The CDR3 protein is CASSPGNEDQPQHF. The CDR3 bases are TGTGCCAGCAGCCCAGGGAACGAAGATCAGCCCCAGCATTTT. The full variable domain, in which reference TRBV7-9 and TRBJ1-5 provide the parts outside the CDR3, is DTGVSQNPRHKITKRGQNVTFRCDPISEHNRLYWYRQTLGQGPEFLTYFQNEAQLEKSRLLSDRFSAERPKGSFSTLEIQRTEQGDSAMYLCASSPGNEDQPQHFGDGTRLSIL.

The CDR3 DNA sequence: TGTGCCAGTAGTACAGACAGCACCAATCAGCCCCAGCATTTT. It translates to CASSTDSTNQPQHF. The J gene is TRBJ1-5, the V gene TRBV19; possible D gene TRBD1, 5 bases. The CDR3 has 14 residues. Germline lookup yields CDR1 LNHDA and CDR2 SQIVND (reference sequence). Trimming took 4 bases from V and 3 from J, leaving 10 bases between them.

This clonotype was detected ten times or more. The rearrangement links TRBV20-1 to TRBJ2-3; the D gene could be TRBD1 or TRBD2 (5 bases each). The ends were cut back, 1 base at V and 0 bases at J, with 8 bases in the middle. This CDR3 is built from 14 residues. The germline V gene encodes CDR1 DFQATT and CDR2 SNEGSKA (reference sequence). This chain's CDR3 is CSARGGTSTDTQYF. The DNA of the CDR3 is TGCAGTGCTAGAGGGGGGACCAGCACAGATACGCAGTATTTT.

The chain couples TRBV19 to TRBJ2-1; 8 nucleotides align to TRBD2. This CDR3 has 13 amino acids. Per germline, CDR1 LNHDA and CDR2 SQIVND (reference sequence). J was trimmed by 3 bases and V by 8 bases; bases with no gene match: 3. In nucleotides, the CDR3 is TGTGCCAGTCGGGGGGGGATCTACAATGAGCAGTTCTTC. It translates to CASRGGIYNEQFF.

This clonotype was counted between two and nine times. CDR3 amino acids: CSARDGGAGTYEQYF. Here the CDR3 DNA reads TGCAGTGCTAGAGACGGTGGGGCGGGTACCTACGAGCAGTACTTC. The chain is built from TRBV20-1 and TRBJ2-7, with D perhaps given as TRBD1 or TRBD2 (5 bases each). V dropped 0 bases and J dropped 2 bases, with 14 bases sitting between them. The germline gives CDR1 DFQATT, CDR2 SNEGSKA (reference sequence). The CDR3 totals 15 residues.

This clonotype was found many times. The chain combines TRBV12-3 or TRBV12-4 with TRBJ2-7; maybe TRBD1 (6 bases). The CDR3 spans 15 residues. V was clipped by 3 bases and J by 3 bases, with 15 bases between them. CDR3 coding DNA: TGTGCCAGCAGTTTGTCGCCGGGGACAATCTACGAGCAGTACTTC. This codes for CASSLSPGTIYEQYF.

The CDR3 DNA reads TGTGCCAGCAGCTTAGCGTTCGGACGCCACAATGAGCAGTTCTTC. As protein: CASSLAFGRHNEQFF. V usage is TRBV7-6 and J usage is TRBJ2-1; D gene unclear. Trimming removed 0 bases at V and 5 bases at J, with 11 bases between. This CDR3 spans 15 amino acids. Germline CDR1 and CDR2: SGHVS and FNYEAQ.

This clonotype was seen a few times. The chain is built from TRBV29-1 and TRBJ2-7; maybe TRBD1 (6 bases). Germline loops: CDR1 SQVTM, CDR2 ANQGSEA. The CDR3 length is 12 residues. Trimming pared 6 bases from V and 7 bases from J, leaving 16 bases between. In DNA, the CDR3 is TGCAGCGTCCAGGGGAACGGAAAAGAGCAGTACTTC. Translated: CSVQGNGKEQYF.

This clonotype was detected a few times. The chain has TRBV6-1 and TRBJ1-5; D gene unclear. The CDR3 is made up of 14 amino acids. Germline assignment: CDR1 MNHNS and CDR2 SASEGT. Deletions cut 2 bases from V and 4 bases from J, with 9 bases between. CDR3 amino acids: CASSEYVGNQPQHF. The CDR3 nucleotides are TGTGCCAGCAGTGAATATGTCGGGAATCAGCCCCAGCATTTT.

This clonotype has more than one count but fewer than ten. This sequence joins TRBV10-3 and TRBJ2-1, with D possibly being TRBD1 (6 bases). Deletions cut 3 bases from V and 4 bases from J, with 13 bases between. Per the germline V gene, CDR1 is ENHRY and CDR2 is SYGVKD. This CDR3 is built from 15 residues. The CDR3 reads CAISDRDTEYNEQFF. The CDR3 DNA sequence: TGTGCCATCAGTGACCGGGACACCGAATACAATGAGCAGTTCTTC.

V and J are TRBV3-1 and TRBJ2-7, with no clear D. V was cut by 2 bases and J by 0 bases, with 8 bases left in between. CDR3 size: 14 residues. Germline V gene lookup returns CDR1 LGHDT and CDR2 YNNKEL (reference sequence). This CDR3 reads CASSQPESSYEQYF. The DNA of the CDR3 is TGTGCCAGCAGCCAACCAGAAAGCTCCTACGAGCAGTACTTC.

The rearrangement joins TRBV6-5 to TRBJ2-3; D unresolved. The CDR3 runs to 14 residues. V gave up 4 bases and J gave up 2 bases, with 10 bases separating them. The germline V gene encodes CDR1 MNHEY and CDR2 SVGAGI. CDR3 DNA sequence: TGTGCCAGCAGTTTCGGATCGGACACAGATACGCAGTATTTT. The encoded protein is CASSFGSDTDTQYF.

The sample holds a few counts of this clonotype. This chain joins TRBV3-1 and TRBJ2-7; D might be TRBD2 (5 bases). This CDR3 spans 13 amino acids. CDR1 and CDR2 (germline): LGHDT, YNNKEL (reference sequence). V lost 1 base and J 4 bases, leaving 8 bases between the germline ends. In DNA form, the CDR3 reads TGTGCCAGCAGCCAAGCTACGGGATACGAGCAGTACTTC. Translated: CASSQATGYEQYF.

In this sample, this clonotype turned up a few times. The chain carries TRBV11-1 and TRBJ1-1; D not resolved. Germline V gives CDR1 SGHAT, CDR2 FQDESV (reference sequence). The CDR3 is made up of 13 amino acids. V gave up 5 bases and J gave up 1 base, with 8 bases separating them. The CDR3 loop reads CASSVQENTEAFF. The CDR3, as DNA: TGTGCCAGCAGCGTTCAAGAGAACACTGAAGCTTTCTTT.

This clonotype was detected only a few times. This rearrangement joins TRBV7-3 to TRBJ2-2, with TRBD2 as a possible D gene (5 bases). This CDR3 is 13 amino acids long. Between the trimmed V and J ends, which lost 5 bases and 6 bases, there was a span of 10 bases. Looked up from germline, CDR1 is SGHTA and CDR2 is FQGTGA. DNA of the CDR3: TGTGCCAGCAGCCCAGCGGTCGCCGGGGAGCTGTTTTTT. This encodes CASSPAVAGELFF.